The 18 T cell receptor beta chains below come from one sample, sequenced in a study of T-cell reconstitution after alpha-beta-depleted transplantation in children. TCRbeta library preparation incorporated unique molecular identifiers. TCRdb reprocessed the PCR reads with MiXCR, giving one entry per CDR3 protein. The sample lists over 550,000 distinct CDR3 sequences, 10% to 13% seen once, with less than 4.5% in the top ten. The sequencing used PBMCs from the stem cell graft donor, collected from the stem cell graft. The receptors come from a human donor who donated a stem cell graft to a child with acute myeloid leukemia.

This clonotype was seen only a few times. The chain carries TRBV20-1 and TRBJ2-7; D is undetermined. Between the trimmed V and J ends, which lost 3 bases and 6 bases, there was a span of 15 bases. Germline values: CDR1 DFQATT, CDR2 SNEGSKA (reference sequence). The length of the CDR3 is 13 residues. Here the CDR3 DNA reads TGCAGTGCTAGCCAAGACCTGAACGCCGAGCAGTACTTC. Its protein product is CSASQDLNAEQYF.

This clonotype was detected only a few times. V usage is TRBV5-1 and J usage is TRBJ2-3; D ambiguous. V was cut by 1 base and J by 2 bases, with 11 bases left in between. This CDR3 region has 15 residues. Germline CDR1 reads SGHRS; CDR2 reads YFSETQ. CDR3 amino acids: CASSLYRYDTDTQYF. The CDR3 nucleotides are TGCGCCAGCAGCTTGTACAGATACGACACAGATACGCAGTATTTT.

This clonotype was found a few times. The V and J genes are TRBV6-2 or TRBV6-3 and TRBJ1-5; TRBD1 might be the D (5 bases). V was clipped by 0 bases and J by 4 bases, with 7 bases between them. The CDR3 is 14 amino acids. CDR1 is MNHEY, CDR2 SVGEGT, per germline. The CDR3 protein is CASSYSTVNQPQHF. The DNA of the CDR3 is TGTGCCAGCAGTTACTCGACAGTTAATCAGCCCCAGCATTTT.

The table lists this clonotype with many counts. The gene calls are TRBV9 and TRBJ2-3, with D hard to call. The CDR3 contains 15 residues. V was clipped by 3 bases and J by 2 bases, with 13 bases between them. The germline V gene has CDR1 SGDLS and CDR2 YYNGEE. CDR3 region: CASSADPANTDTQYF. For the CDR3, the DNA is TGTGCCAGCAGCGCGGACCCAGCTAACACAGATACGCAGTATTTT.

This clonotype was counted many times. V and J are TRBV20-1 and TRBJ2-1; a weak D match, TRBD2 (6 bases). Trimming took 5 bases from V and 8 from J, leaving 22 bases between them. The CDR3 has 15 residues. Germline assignment: CDR1 DFQATT and CDR2 SNEGSKA (reference sequence). This CDR3 is CSASGSSVLGYEQFF. Written as DNA, the CDR3 is TGCAGTGCTTCTGGATCTAGCGTCCTTGGATATGAGCAGTTCTTC.

The chain is built from TRBV5-1 and TRBJ1-1; the D gene is possibly TRBD1 (5 bases). CDR1 and CDR2 from the germline V gene are SGHRS and YFSETQ. V lost 5 bases to trimming and J lost 5 bases, with 10 bases between them. This CDR3 has 12 amino acids. CDR3 sequence (DNA): TGCGCCAGCAGAGAGGGGTATACTGAAGCTTTCTTT. Encoded protein: CASREGYTEAFF.

V is TRBV30 and J is TRBJ2-7; a weak D match, TRBD2 (5 bases). The CDR3 runs to 11 residues. With 7 bases removed from V and 3 bases from J, the gap between germline ends came to 10 bases. Germline assignment: CDR1 GTSNPN and CDR2 SVGIG (reference sequence). The CDR3 loop reads CALIRDYEQYF. The CDR3 nucleotides read TGTGCCTTAATCCGGGACTACGAGCAGTACTTC.

This chain links TRBV20-1 with TRBJ2-2, with D tentatively TRBD1 (5 bases). Looked up from germline, CDR1 is DFQATT and CDR2 is SNEGSKA (reference sequence). Deletions cut 6 bases from V and 6 bases from J, with 11 bases between. The CDR3 spans 12 residues. For the CDR3, the DNA is TGCAGTGCACCGACAGAGGCCGGGGAGCTGTTTTTT. Encoded protein: CSAPTEAGELFF.

At least ten counts were recorded for this clonotype. The chain joins TRBV20-1 to TRBJ2-3, with TRBD2 identical over 14 bases. Germline CDR1 DFQATT, CDR2 SNEGSKA (reference sequence). The CDR3 is made up of 16 amino acids. The CDR3 loop is CAPIPGTSGRADTQYF. In DNA form, the CDR3 reads TGCGCCCCGATTCCCGGGACTAGCGGGAGAGCAGATACGCAGTATTTT.

The gene calls are TRBV4-2 and TRBJ1-2; TRBD1 aligns across 7 bases. The ends lost 1 base at V and 7 bases at J; junction bases unmatched: 21. The germline gives CDR1 LGHNA, CDR2 YNFKEQ. The CDR3 totals 19 residues. The CDR3 DNA is TGTGCCAGCAGCCAAGGCATTGGGGACAGCAATTTCCCCCTTGGTGGCTACACCTTC. Encoded protein: CASSQGIGDSNFPLGGYTF.

The chain employs TRBV2 and TRBJ1-6; 10 bases map to TRBD1. Germline CDR1 reads SNHLY; CDR2 reads FYNNEI. There are 15 residues in the CDR3. The J segment lost 8 bases and the V segment lost 5 bases, leaving 6 bases of the junction unmatched. The CDR3 DNA sequence: TGTGCCAGCAGTAACGACAGGGGGCGAGATTCACCCCTCCACTTT. Translation gives CASSNDRGRDSPLHF.

This clonotype was seen many times. V usage is TRBV28 and J usage is TRBJ1-1; 8 bases are a match to TRBD1. The V and J ends lost 5 bases and 4 bases, in that order; junction bases with no gene match: 9. The V gene's germline CDR1 is MDHEN and CDR2 SYDVKM. This CDR3 has 15 residues. CDR3 in amino acids: CASSLQGAPPTEAFF. DNA for the CDR3: TGTGCCAGCAGTCTTCAGGGGGCCCCCCCCACTGAAGCTTTCTTT.

In its sample, this clonotype was seen many times. This chain uses TRBV2 with TRBJ2-7; no clear D. The ends were cut back, 1 base at V and 5 bases at J, with 15 bases in the middle. Germline CDR1 and CDR2: SNHLY and FYNNEI. The CDR3 runs to 15 residues. This CDR3 reads CASSEENIRVDEQYF. For the CDR3, the DNA is TGTGCCAGCAGTGAAGAGAATATCCGAGTCGACGAGCAGTACTTC.

The genes are TRBV5-1 and TRBJ1-2; D gene uncertain. The length of the CDR3 is 13 residues. CDR1 and CDR2 (germline): SGHRS, YFSETQ. The V end lost 0 bases, the J end lost 7 bases, and 10 bases lay between the germline ends. The DNA of the CDR3 is TGCGCCAGCAGCTTGGAGGGTCCGGGTGGCTACACCTTC. It yields the protein CASSLEGPGGYTF.

This clonotype has a handful of counts. This chain uses TRBV20-1 with TRBJ2-7; D is perhaps TRBD2 (6 bases). The CDR3 totals 15 residues. V lost 2 bases and J lost 4, with 18 bases in between. Germline V gene data show CDR1 as DFQATT and CDR2 as SNEGSKA (reference sequence). For the CDR3, the DNA is TGCAGTGCTAGACTAGCGACCACCAAGGGGTACGAGCAGTACTTC. Residues: CSARLATTKGYEQYF.

V is TRBV7-6 and J is TRBJ1-2; 10 bases are shared with TRBD1. The CDR3 is 14 residues long. CDR1 is SGHVS and CDR2 is FNYEAQ in the germline V gene. Losses at the gene ends were 5 bases for V and 6 bases for J; bases not matched to a gene: 6. CDR3 residues: CASSGAGTGDGYTF. The CDR3 coding sequence is TGTGCCAGCAGCGGGGCCGGGACAGGGGATGGCTACACCTTC. The full variable domain, completed using reference TRBV7-6 and TRBJ1-2, is GAGVSQSPRYKVTKRGQDVALRCDPISGHVSLYWYRQALGQGPEFLTYFNYEAQQDKSGLPNDRFSAERPEGSISTLTIQRTEQRDSAMYRCASSGAGTGDGYTFGSGTRLTVV.

This clonotype was seen many times. This rearrangement joins TRBV5-5 to TRBJ2-1; 11 bases map to TRBD2. Germline V gene sequence: CDR1 SGHKS, CDR2 YYEKEE (reference sequence). There are 16 residues in the CDR3. The J segment lost 7 bases and the V segment lost 2 bases, leaving 8 bases of the junction unmatched. CDR3: CASSLIPGLAANEQFF. The DNA of the CDR3 is TGTGCCAGCAGCTTAATTCCGGGACTAGCGGCGAATGAGCAGTTCTTC.

The table lists this clonotype with a few counts. The chain couples TRBV7-9 to TRBJ1-1, with 10 nucleotides matching TRBD1. The V and J ends lost 5 bases and 3 bases, in that order; junction bases with no gene match: 6. CDR1 SEHNR and CDR2 FQNEAQ come from the germline V gene (reference sequence). The CDR3 sequence is 15 residues long. This chain's CDR3 is CASSRLDRGDTEAFF. CDR3 bases: TGTGCCAGCAGCCGGCTGGACAGGGGGGACACTGAAGCTTTCTTT.